This T cell receptor beta chain came from a study of T cells in tumors after PD-1 blockade. Study background: During anti-PD-1 treatment, some patients continued daily vismodegib 150 mg.

V lost 3 bases and J lost 3; bases outside the gene matches: 3. CDR1 and CDR2 (germline): SGHVS, FNYEAQ. CDR3 length equals 15 residues. Measured with immunoSEQ multiplex PCR; TCRdb has only the in-frame clones, and not every one. Of 11,000 or so clones in the sample, 63% were seen once. This chain uses TRBV7-6 with TRBJ2-2; 8 bases fit TRBD1. This sequence was found in a human donor with basal cell carcinoma. Specimen: tumor tissue, collected before anti-PD-1 treatment. The CDR3 coding sequence is TGTGCCAGCAGCTTTACAGGGGGAGACACCGGGGAGCTGTTTTTT. Its protein product is CASSFTGGDTGELFF.